These 18 T cell receptor beta chains were sequenced from one sample in a study of T-cell memory formation after mild COVID-19. Using its own MiXCR run on the 5' RACE reads, TCRdb lists one record per CDR3 protein. In the table there are around 530,000 distinct CDR3 sequences, 20% to 25% of which are singletons. Sequencing was done on a sample of PBMCs or a T cell subset sorted from them (not recorded which). The receptors were sampled from an adult woman who had mild COVID-19 (a few samples of this study predate the infection). Cell type and time point are not known.

The chain links TRBV20-1 to TRBJ1-2, with D unresolved. Trimming took off 6 bases at V and 4 bases at J, with 18 bases between the two ends. The CDR3 spans 14 residues. CDR1 and CDR2 (germline): DFQATT, SNEGSKA (reference sequence). Written as DNA, the CDR3 is TGCAGTGCCATAGATGTCACGACATCCTATGGCTACACCTTC. Its translation is CSAIDVTTSYGYTF.

The genes are TRBV6-1 and TRBJ2-1, with D perhaps matching TRBD2 (6 bases). The CDR3 has 15 amino acids. Germline assignment: CDR1 MNHNS and CDR2 SASEGT. The ends were cut back, 6 bases at V and 3 bases at J, with 15 bases in the middle. The CDR3 DNA is TGTGCCAGCAGCGGTCCCGGGGGAGGCTACAATGAGCAGTTCTTC. Amino acids: CASSGPGGGYNEQFF.

The chain recombines TRBV7-8 with TRBJ1-4; unclear D gene. Germline CDR1 reads SGHVS; CDR2 reads FQNEAQ. The CDR3 loop spans 16 amino acids. Trimming cost V 0 bases and J 2 bases, with 10 bases left between them. The CDR3 region is CASSLAGKPTNEKLFF. The CDR3 DNA follows: TGTGCCAGCAGCTTAGCGGGAAAACCTACTAATGAAAAACTGTTTTTT. Full variable domain (remainder filled in from reference TRBV7-8 and TRBJ1-4): GAGVSQSPRYKVAKRGQDVALRCDPISGHVSLFWYQQALGQGPEFLTYFQNEAQLDKSGLPSDRFFAERPEGSVSTLKIQRTQQEDSAVYLCASSLAGKPTNEKLFFGSGTQLSVL.

V is TRBV20-1 and J is TRBJ2-7; D is perhaps TRBD1 or TRBD2 (5 bases each). The CDR3 consists of 15 residues. The V and J ends lost 8 bases and 2 bases respectively, with 22 bases between them. Germline CDR1 is DFQATT and CDR2 is SNEGSKA (reference sequence). The CDR3 bases are TGCAGTAGTTTTATCCCCGGGACCAAGACCTACGAGCAGTACTTC. Protein sequence: CSSFIPGTKTYEQYF.

The rearrangement uses TRBV5-1 and TRBJ2-7, with 7 bases lining up with TRBD1. The CDR3 consists of 15 residues. CDR1 is SGHRS and CDR2 is YFSETQ in the germline V gene. J gave up 2 bases and V 4 bases, and 9 bases lay outside the gene matches. CDR3 in DNA: TGCGCCAGCAGCACCGGGACAGCAAACCCCTACGAGCAGTACTTC. Its protein product is CASSTGTANPYEQYF.

This clonotype was seen a single time. The CDR3 loop reads CASLGKGAYEQYF. The CDR3 DNA sequence: TGTGCCAGTCTGGGAAAGGGGGCCTACGAGCAGTACTTC. V is TRBV19 and J is TRBJ2-7, with a possible D match to TRBD1 (6 bases). The V gene's germline CDR1 is LNHDA and CDR2 SQIVND (reference sequence). Trimming left V 8 bases short and J 2 bases short, with 13 bases between. The CDR3 extends over 13 amino acids.

V is TRBV12-3 or TRBV12-4 and J is TRBJ1-2, with D tentatively TRBD1 (6 bases). V shed 3 bases and J shed 4 bases, with 15 bases lying between them. This CDR3 has 15 residues. DNA for the CDR3: TGTGCCAGCAGTTTCCGGACAGCAATCTTCTATGGCTACACCTTC. This encodes CASSFRTAIFYGYTF.

V usage is TRBV20-1 and J usage is TRBJ1-1; TRBD1 matches 7 bases. V lost 6 bases and J lost 3; bases outside the gene matches: 7. Germline assignment: CDR1 DFQATT and CDR2 SNEGSKA (reference sequence). CDR3 length equals 13 residues. DNA for the CDR3: TGCAGTGCGAGACAGGGAGGACACACTGAAGCTTTCTTT. Protein product: CSARQGGHTEAFF.

In nucleotides, the CDR3 is TGTGCCAGCAGCGCCGCGCCTAGGGTGGGTACTGAAGCTTTCTTT. Amino acid sequence: CASSAAPRVGTEAFF. The V call is TRBV5-6, the J call TRBJ1-1; D call uncertain. This CDR3 has 15 residues. Germline V lookup: CDR1 SGHDT, CDR2 YYEEEE. Trimming removed 4 bases at V and 5 bases at J, with 18 bases between.

The chain has TRBV14 and TRBJ2-7; TRBD2 agrees at 8 bases. CDR1 and CDR2 from the germline V gene are SGHDN and FVKESK. J lost 1 base, V lost 0 bases, and 14 bases had no gene match. CDR3 size: 19 residues. CDR3 DNA: TGTGCCAGCAGCCAAGATCTGGGTAGCGGGGTCCCCCGGTCCTACGAGCAGTACTTC. This translates into CASSQDLGSGVPRSYEQYF. Variable domain in full (rest from reference TRBV14 and TRBJ2-7): EAGVTQFPSHSVIEKGQTVTLRCDPISGHDNLYWYRRVMGKEIKFLLHFVKESKQDESGMPNNRFLAERTGGTYSTLKVQPAELEDSGVYFCASSQDLGSGVPRSYEQYFGPGTRLTVT.

The V call is TRBV5-5, the J call TRBJ1-1; D possibly corresponds to TRBD1 (5 bases). The germline V gene encodes CDR1 SGHKS and CDR2 YYEKEE (reference sequence). The CDR3 consists of 15 residues. V was shortened by 2 bases and J by 3 bases, with 14 bases between the two germline ends. CDR3 coding DNA: TGTGCCAGCAGCTTCGGTCAGGGAGGGGACACTGAAGCTTTCTTT. Translation gives CASSFGQGGDTEAFF.

V and J are TRBV29-1 and TRBJ1-1; D gene unclear. Trimming stripped 3 bases from V and 5 bases from J, with 16 bases between. CDR1 SQVTM and CDR2 ANQGSEA come from the germline V gene. This CDR3 is built from 14 residues. CDR3 loop: CSVDTAGLGTEAFF. The CDR3 DNA follows: TGCAGCGTTGATACCGCGGGTTTAGGAACTGAAGCTTTCTTT.

Only a few counts were recorded for this clonotype. V is TRBV2 and J is TRBJ1-2; 12 nucleotides line up with TRBD1. Trimming cost V 6 bases and J 7 bases; bases outside gene matches: 3. CDR3 length: 13 amino acids. Germline V gene data show CDR1 as SNHLY and CDR2 as FYNNEI. DNA for the CDR3: TGTGCCAGCAGCGGGACAGGGGGCAGTGGCTACACCTTC. Translation gives CASSGTGGSGYTF.

This clonotype has a handful of counts. The chain has TRBV5-4 and TRBJ1-2; 9 nucleotides align to TRBD1. CDR3 size: 15 residues. Germline V gene lookup returns CDR1 SGHNT and CDR2 YYREEE (reference sequence). V lost 4 bases to trimming and J lost 6 bases; unmatched junction nucleotides: 10. CDR3 in amino acids: CASSPPGQGRDGYTF. CDR3 sequence (DNA): TGTGCCAGCAGCCCCCCGGGACAGGGTCGGGATGGCTACACCTTC.

This clonotype was counted a few times. This chain connects TRBV27 to TRBJ1-1; TRBD1 matches at 7 bases. Germline-derived CDR1 and CDR2 are MNHEY and SMNVEV (reference sequence). The ends lost 6 bases at V and 7 bases at J; junction bases unmatched: 14. The CDR3 totals 15 residues. CDR3 coding DNA: TGTGCCAGCAGAGGGGGCCGGGTGAACGCGGGTGAAGCTTTCTTT. It translates to CASRGGRVNAGEAFF.

The V call is TRBV19, the J call TRBJ2-1; D may be TRBD1 or TRBD2 (6 bases each). This CDR3 has 15 amino acids. Germline V gives CDR1 LNHDA, CDR2 SQIVND (reference sequence). V lost 3 bases and J lost 7, with 16 bases in between. The DNA for the CDR3 is TGTGCCAGTAGTATGAAACAGGGAGGCCGAAATGAGCAGTTCTTC. Its protein product is CASSMKQGGRNEQFF.

In its sample, this clonotype was seen a few times. The V call is TRBV24-1, the J call TRBJ2-5; D might be TRBD1 or TRBD2, each matching 6 bases. The CDR3 runs 16 residues. Trimming removed 3 bases from V and 5 bases from J, with 18 bases in between. Per the germline V gene, CDR1 is KGHDR and CDR2 is SFDVKD. The CDR3 sequence is CATSDPRGRGGETQYF. The CDR3 region has the DNA TGTGCCACCAGTGATCCCCGGGGGCGTGGCGGGGAGACCCAGTACTTC.

This clonotype was counted a few times. J is TRBJ1-2 and V is TRBV12-3 or TRBV12-4; a possible D gene is TRBD1 (6 bases). This CDR3 region has 14 residues. Trimming took off 5 bases at V and 0 bases at J, with 10 bases between the two ends. As DNA, the CDR3 is TGTGCCAGCAGTGGACAGATAGCTAACTATGGCTACACCTTC. Translating it yields CASSGQIANYGYTF.